The rows below give T cell receptor beta chains drawn from one sample of a study of cytomegalovirus exposure and HLA in healthy donors. Profiling relied on immunoSEQ multiplex PCR, and the TCRdb table lists in-frame clones only, not all of them. The sample has about 140,000 clones, 65% to 70% seen once; the top ten hold under 11%. Source material: PBMCs. These receptor sequences come from a man aged 25 to 40 in good health and CMV-seropositive. Both conserved end residues are part of each CDR3. The D gene is left open where the match is weak. Size values are once, few and many counts, or a class for expanded clones, and some rows have none.

size	V	J	D	DNA	CDR3
few	TRBV6-5	TRBJ2-2	TRBD2	TGTGCCAGCAGGCGAACTAGCGGGAGGGCCGGGGAGCTGTTTTTT	CASRRTSGRAGELFF
-	TRBV11-3	TRBJ2-1	-	TGTGCCAGCAGCCCACTGGACAATGAGCAGTTCTTC	CASSPLDNEQFF
-	TRBV9	TRBJ2-1	TRBD2	TGTGCCAGCAGCTCTCCGACTAGCGGGAGCACCTACAATGAGCAGTTCTTC	CASSSPTSGSTYNEQFF
-	TRBV27	TRBJ1-1	TRBD1	TGTGCCAGCACCAGGACAGGGAACACTGAAGCTTTCTTT	CASTRTGNTEAFF
-	TRBV7-6	TRBJ2-5	-	TGTGCCAGCAGCTTATTAGGGGCTTTTGAGACCCAGTACTTC	CASSLLGAFETQYF
few	TRBV6-6	TRBJ2-1	-	TGTGCCAGCAGTCCCGCGGGCTCACTCTCCTACAATGAGCAGTTCTTC	CASSPAGSLSYNEQFF
-	TRBV7-9	TRBJ1-2	-	TGTTCCAGCAGCTTTGACAGATATGGCTACACCTTC	CSSSFDRYGYTF
-	TRBV4-1	TRBJ2-7	-	TGCGCCAGCAGCCAAGACCGGGGGTCCCCCTCCGAGCAGTACTTC	CASSQDRGSPSEQYF
-	TRBV2	TRBJ1-5	-	TGTGCCAGCAGTGAGCGGGGGGACCAGCCCCAGCATTTT	CASSERGDQPQHF
-	TRBV5-5	TRBJ2-3	-	TGTGCCAGCAGCTTCGGACTGCACCCCACAGATACGCAGTATTTT	CASSFGLHPTDTQYF
-	TRBV5-1	TRBJ2-3	TRBD2	TGCGCCAGCAGCTTCTCCGTACTAGCGGGAGGCACAGATACGCAGTATTTT	CASSFSVLAGGTDTQYF
-	TRBV4-1	TRBJ2-7	TRBD2	TGCGCCAGCAGCCAAGCCCTAGCGGGAGGGCCGAAATCCCACGAGCAGTACTTC	CASSQALAGGPKSHEQYF
few	TRBV29-1	TRBJ1-2	TRBD1	TGCAGCGTAAGGACAGGCGCGGTCGGCTACACCTTC	CSVRTGAVGYTF
-	TRBV2	TRBJ2-2	TRBD2	TGTGCCAGCGGACTAGCGGGGAACACCGGGGAGCTGTTTTTT	CASGLAGNTGELFF
few	TRBV27	TRBJ2-3	TRBD2	TGTGCCAGCATTAGGACTAGCGGGAGGGCAGATACGCAGTATTTT	CASIRTSGRADTQYF
-	TRBV25-1	TRBJ1-2	-	TGTGCCAGCAGTGGTGGGACTTTTCTTGGCTACACCTTC	CASSGGTFLGYTF
-	TRBV29-1	TRBJ2-7	TRBD2	TGCAGCCCCGGTCGACTAGCGGAGAGCTACGAGCAGTACTTC	CSPGRLAESYEQYF
-	TRBV30	TRBJ2-5	-	TGTGCCTGGAGCCCCCAGGGGGAGACCCAGTACTTC	CAWSPQGETQYF